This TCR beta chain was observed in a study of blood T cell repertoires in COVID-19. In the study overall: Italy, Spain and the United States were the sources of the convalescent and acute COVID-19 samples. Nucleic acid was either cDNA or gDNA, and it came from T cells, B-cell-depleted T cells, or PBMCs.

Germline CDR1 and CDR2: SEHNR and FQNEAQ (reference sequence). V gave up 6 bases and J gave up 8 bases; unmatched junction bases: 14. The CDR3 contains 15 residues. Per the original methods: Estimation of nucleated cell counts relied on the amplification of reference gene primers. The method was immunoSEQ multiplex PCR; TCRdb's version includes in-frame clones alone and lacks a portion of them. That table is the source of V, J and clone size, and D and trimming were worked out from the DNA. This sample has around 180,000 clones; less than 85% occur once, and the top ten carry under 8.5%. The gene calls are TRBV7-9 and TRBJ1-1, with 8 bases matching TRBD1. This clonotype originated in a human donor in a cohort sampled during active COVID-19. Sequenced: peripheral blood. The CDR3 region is CASSSGWGQVVEAFF. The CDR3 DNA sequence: TGTGCCAGCAGTTCCGGATGGGGACAGGTAGTCGAAGCTTTCTTT.